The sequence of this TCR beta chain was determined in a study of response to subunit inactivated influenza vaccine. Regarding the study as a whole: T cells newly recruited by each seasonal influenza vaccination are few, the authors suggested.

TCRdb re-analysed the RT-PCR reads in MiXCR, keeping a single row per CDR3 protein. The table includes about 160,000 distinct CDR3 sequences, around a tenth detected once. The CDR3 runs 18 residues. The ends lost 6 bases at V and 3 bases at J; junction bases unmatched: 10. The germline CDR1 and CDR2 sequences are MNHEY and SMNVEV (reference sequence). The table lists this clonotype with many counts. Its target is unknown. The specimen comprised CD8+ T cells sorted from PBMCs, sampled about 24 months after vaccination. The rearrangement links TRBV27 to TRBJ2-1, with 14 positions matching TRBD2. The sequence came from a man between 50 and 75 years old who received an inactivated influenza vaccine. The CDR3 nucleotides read TGTGCCAGCAGCCCGGGACTAGCGGGAGCGGGTCGCTACAATGAGCAGTTCTTC. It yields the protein CASSPGLAGAGRYNEQFF.